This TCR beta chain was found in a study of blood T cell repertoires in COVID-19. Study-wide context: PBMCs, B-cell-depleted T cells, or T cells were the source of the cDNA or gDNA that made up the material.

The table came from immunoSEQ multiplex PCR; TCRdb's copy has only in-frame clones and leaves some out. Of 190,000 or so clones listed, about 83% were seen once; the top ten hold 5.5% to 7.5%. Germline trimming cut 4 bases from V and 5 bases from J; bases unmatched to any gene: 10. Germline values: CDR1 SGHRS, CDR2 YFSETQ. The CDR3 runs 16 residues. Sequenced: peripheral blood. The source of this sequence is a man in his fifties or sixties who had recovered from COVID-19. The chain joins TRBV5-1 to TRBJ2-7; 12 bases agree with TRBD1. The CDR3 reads CASSPGTGGGLDEQYF. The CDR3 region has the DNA TGCGCCAGCAGCCCCGGGACAGGGGGCGGCTTGGACGAGCAGTACTTC.